The 9 T cell receptor beta chains listed next were all sequenced from one sample in a study of CD8+ T cells in alopecia areata. Extracted RNA was reverse transcribed, and the resulting cDNA served as sequencing template. The repertoire was sequenced with immunoSEQ multiplex PCR; TCRdb's copy has only in-frame clones and lacks some. The sample yields more than 200,000 clones, less than 80% seen once. This specimen consisted of CD4+ T cells sorted from blood, obtained at week 0. The receptors come from a human donor with alopecia areata.

CDR3 in amino acids: CSATVGGGHTGELFF. The CDR3 bases are TGCAGCGCTACTGTCGGGGGCGGACACACCGGGGAGCTGTTTTTT. The chain joins TRBV29-1 to TRBJ2-2; the D gene could be TRBD1 or TRBD2 (6 bases each). Trimming removed 7 bases from V and 3 bases from J, with 18 bases in between. The CDR3 runs to 15 residues. Germline V gene sequence: CDR1 SQVTM, CDR2 ANQGSEA.

This clone was seen a handful of times. V and J are TRBV30 and TRBJ1-1, with D unresolved. V was shortened by 0 bases and J by 4 bases, with 15 bases between the two germline ends. From germline, CDR1 is GTSNPN and CDR2 SVGIG (reference sequence). This CDR3 contains 15 residues. This CDR3 is CAWSVRVGSRTEAFF. In nucleotides, the CDR3 is TGTGCCTGGAGTGTACGAGTTGGGAGTCGCACTGAAGCTTTCTTT.

The chain links TRBV27 to TRBJ2-3; 8 nucleotides line up with TRBD2. V was clipped by 5 bases and J by 4 bases; unmatched bases: 17. The CDR3 sequence is 18 residues long. CDR1 is MNHEY and CDR2 is SMNVEV in the germline V gene (reference sequence). CDR3 loop: CASSPHGRRGGRSDTQYF. In DNA form, the CDR3 reads TGTGCCAGCAGTCCCCACGGCCGGCGCGGGGGGAGGTCAGATACGCAGTATTTT.

The V gene is TRBV9, the J gene TRBJ2-1; the D gene is possibly TRBD2 (5 bases). The germline V gene encodes CDR1 SGDLS and CDR2 YYNGEE. The CDR3 covers 14 residues. Trimming took 0 bases from V and 9 from J, leaving 13 bases between them. The CDR3 DNA reads as TGTGCCAGCAGCGTAGGCCGGGTTGAGGGTGAGCAGTTCTTC. This gives the protein CASSVGRVEGEQFF. Filled out from reference TRBV9 and TRBJ2-1, the complete variable domain reads DSGVTQTPKHLITATGQRVTLRCSPRSGDLSVYWYQQSLDQGLQFLIQYYNGEERAKGNILERFSAQQFPDLHSELNLSSLELGDSALYFCASSVGRVEGEQFFGPGTRLTVL.

The J gene is TRBJ2-3, the V gene TRBV12-5, with no clear D. CDR1 LGHNT and CDR2 FRNRAP come from the germline V gene. This CDR3 has 17 amino acids. Trimming removed 2 bases at V and 0 bases at J, with 15 bases between. This CDR3 is CASGLRLQPLSTDTQYF. The CDR3 DNA reads TGTGCTAGTGGTTTGCGCCTACAGCCTCTGAGCACAGATACGCAGTATTTT.

The chain combines TRBV23-1 with TRBJ1-4; weak D call: TRBD1 (6 bases). TRBV23-1 is assigned to the ORF class and has an uncertain function. The CDR3 consists of 16 residues. Deletions cut 6 bases from V and 5 bases from J, with 19 bases between. The CDR3, as DNA: TGCGCCAGCAGCCAAGATTTGGGGGCGGTAAATGAAAAACTGTTTTTT. It yields the protein CASSQDLGAVNEKLFF.

V and J are TRBV2 and TRBJ1-1; D may be TRBD1 (6 bases). CDR3 size: 14 residues. The germline CDR1 and CDR2 sequences are SNHLY and FYNNEI. V lost 8 bases and J lost 1, with 14 bases in between. CDR3 nucleotides: TGTGCCAGCGTCGACACAGGGTGGAACACTGAAGCTTTCTTT. This gives the protein CASVDTGWNTEAFF.

V usage is TRBV15 and J usage is TRBJ1-3; TRBD1 agrees at 7 bases. The J segment lost 3 bases and the V segment lost 1 base, leaving 3 bases of the junction unmatched. CDR1 is LNHNV and CDR2 is YYDKDF in the germline V gene (reference sequence). The CDR3 is made up of 15 amino acids. The CDR3 coding sequence is TGTGCCACCAGCAGAGCTACAGGGGTTGGAAACACCATATATTTT. It translates to CATSRATGVGNTIYF.

This chain joins TRBV15 and TRBJ2-7; D ambiguous. The CDR3 is 13 residues long. Deletions cut 1 base from V and 3 bases from J, with 7 bases between. Looked up from germline, CDR1 is LNHNV and CDR2 is YYDKDF (reference sequence). CDR3 sequence reads: CATSRGDDYEQYF. The CDR3 bases are TGTGCCACCAGCAGAGGCGATGACTACGAGCAGTACTTC. The variable domain in full, completed from reference TRBV15 and TRBJ2-7, reads DAMVIQNPRYQVTQFGKPVTLSCSQTLNHNVMYWYQQKSSQAPKLLFHYYDKDFNNEADTPDNFQSRRPNTSFCFLDIRSPGLGDTAMYLCATSRGDDYEQYFGPGTRLTVT.